Shown below are 9 T cell receptor beta chains from a single sample sequenced in a study of blood T cell repertoires in COVID-19. Using immunoSEQ multiplex PCR, the repertoire was profiled, and TCRdb retains in-frame clones only, with some absent. The sample carries roughly 200,000 clones, approximately 88% recorded once. The sequencing sample was made of PBMCs or T cells enriched from blood (not recorded which). The receptors here all came from a man between 18 and 35 years old with acute COVID-19.

The chain links TRBV6-5 to TRBJ1-2, with a possible D match to TRBD1 (5 bases). The germline V gene has CDR1 MNHEY and CDR2 SVGAGI. The CDR3 loop spans 12 amino acids. Trimming pared 5 bases from V and 2 bases from J, leaving 6 bases between. CDR3 coding DNA: TGTGCCAGCAGTCGACAGAACTATGGCTACACCTTC. Translation: CASSRQNYGYTF.

This chain uses TRBV2 with TRBJ2-1; 9 bases are shared with TRBD1. This CDR3 region has 13 residues. Germline-derived CDR1 and CDR2 are SNHLY and FYNNEI. The junction had 8 bases not matched to a gene; V was cut back by 8 bases and J by 9 bases. The CDR3: CASVFVDRGEQFF. In DNA form, the CDR3 reads TGTGCCAGCGTCTTTGTGGACAGGGGTGAGCAGTTCTTC.

V usage is TRBV7-9 and J usage is TRBJ1-1; D uncertain. V dropped 3 bases and J dropped 0 bases, with 8 bases sitting between them. Looked up from germline, CDR1 is SEHNR and CDR2 is FQNEAQ (reference sequence). The CDR3 totals 14 residues. Written as DNA, the CDR3 is TGTGCCAGCAGCTTTGTTAGTTTGAACACTGAAGCTTTCTTT. Translating it yields CASSFVSLNTEAFF.

This sequence joins TRBV2 and TRBJ2-5; maybe TRBD2 (7 bases). Trimming removed 4 bases from V and 5 bases from J, with 17 bases in between. In germline, CDR1 is SNHLY, CDR2 FYNNEI. This CDR3 is built from 15 residues. CDR3 residues: CASSANGGPWETQYF. As DNA, the CDR3 is TGTGCCAGCAGTGCGAACGGGGGGCCCTGGGAGACCCAGTACTTC. The full variable domain, its missing parts supplied by reference TRBV2 and TRBJ2-5, is EPEVTQTPSHQVTQMGQEVILRCVPISNHLYFYWYRQILGQKVEFLVSFYNNEISEKSEIFDDQFSVERPDGSNFTLKIRSTKLEDSAMYFCASSANGGPWETQYFGPGTRLLVL.

This chain connects TRBV10-1 to TRBJ2-7; D perhaps matches TRBD2 (5 bases). The CDR3 has 13 residues. V shed 5 bases and J shed 7 bases, with 15 bases lying between them. CDR1 and CDR2 (germline): WNHNN, SYGVQD (reference sequence). CDR3 in amino acids: CASSPISPGEQYF. CDR3 DNA sequence: TGCGCCAGCAGTCCAATTAGCCCGGGGGAGCAGTACTTC.

The chain uses TRBV28 and TRBJ2-5; 9 positions match TRBD2. Trimming cost V 2 bases and J 4 bases; bases outside gene matches: 5. The CDR3 runs to 15 residues. Germline V gene sequence: CDR1 MDHEN, CDR2 SYDVKM. CDR3 bases: TGTGCCAGCAGTTTAGCGGGAGGGCCATCAGAGACCCAGTACTTC. The encoded protein is CASSLAGGPSETQYF.

The count of this clone is one. The chain links TRBV7-9 to TRBJ2-7; D gene uncertain. This CDR3 has 11 amino acids. V shed 5 bases and J shed 5 bases, with 7 bases lying between them. CDR1 SEHNR and CDR2 FQNEAQ come from the germline V gene (reference sequence). This CDR3 is CASSQSDEQYF. The CDR3 DNA reads TGTGCCAGCAGCCAATCGGACGAGCAGTACTTC.

This clone was found once. The chain joins TRBV27 to TRBJ1-6; TRBD1 matches at 7 bases. Trimming took 6 bases from V and 4 from J; bases not matched to a gene: 9. This CDR3 has 16 amino acids. Germline V lookup: CDR1 MNHEY, CDR2 SMNVEV (reference sequence). This CDR3 reads CASSVSPGQYNSPLHF. The CDR3 DNA is TGTGCCAGCAGCGTTTCTCCGGGACAGTATAATTCACCCCTCCACTTT.

This chain uses TRBV7-3 with TRBJ2-5, with D possibly TRBD2 on 5 matching bases. V lost 1 base to trimming and J lost 4 bases, with 10 bases between them. The V gene's germline CDR1 is SGHTA and CDR2 FQGTGA. The CDR3 is 14 residues long. This CDR3 is CASSLNGGLETQYF. In DNA form, the CDR3 reads TGTGCCAGCAGCTTAAATGGCGGGTTAGAGACCCAGTACTTC.